Given below is one T cell receptor (beta chain) in context. This record comes from a study of human thymus T cells. V lost 1 base and J lost 4, with 5 bases in between. Germline V lookup: CDR1 LGHNA, CDR2 YSLEER. The CDR3 covers 13 residues. The repertoire was sequenced with immunoSEQ multiplex PCR; TCRdb's copy has only in-frame clones and lacks some. This table holds approximately 40,000 clones, 94% found once. Half of the eight donors gave about 0.45-1 mL blood during surgery. The receptor's source is a boy under three years old with a congenital heart defect but otherwise immunologically healthy. V gene TRBV4-3 combines with J gene TRBJ1-5; D is ambiguous. The sample comprised blood. The CDR3 reads CASSQARNQPQHF. DNA of the CDR3: TGCGCCAGCAGCCAAGCAAGAAATCAGCCCCAGCATTTT.